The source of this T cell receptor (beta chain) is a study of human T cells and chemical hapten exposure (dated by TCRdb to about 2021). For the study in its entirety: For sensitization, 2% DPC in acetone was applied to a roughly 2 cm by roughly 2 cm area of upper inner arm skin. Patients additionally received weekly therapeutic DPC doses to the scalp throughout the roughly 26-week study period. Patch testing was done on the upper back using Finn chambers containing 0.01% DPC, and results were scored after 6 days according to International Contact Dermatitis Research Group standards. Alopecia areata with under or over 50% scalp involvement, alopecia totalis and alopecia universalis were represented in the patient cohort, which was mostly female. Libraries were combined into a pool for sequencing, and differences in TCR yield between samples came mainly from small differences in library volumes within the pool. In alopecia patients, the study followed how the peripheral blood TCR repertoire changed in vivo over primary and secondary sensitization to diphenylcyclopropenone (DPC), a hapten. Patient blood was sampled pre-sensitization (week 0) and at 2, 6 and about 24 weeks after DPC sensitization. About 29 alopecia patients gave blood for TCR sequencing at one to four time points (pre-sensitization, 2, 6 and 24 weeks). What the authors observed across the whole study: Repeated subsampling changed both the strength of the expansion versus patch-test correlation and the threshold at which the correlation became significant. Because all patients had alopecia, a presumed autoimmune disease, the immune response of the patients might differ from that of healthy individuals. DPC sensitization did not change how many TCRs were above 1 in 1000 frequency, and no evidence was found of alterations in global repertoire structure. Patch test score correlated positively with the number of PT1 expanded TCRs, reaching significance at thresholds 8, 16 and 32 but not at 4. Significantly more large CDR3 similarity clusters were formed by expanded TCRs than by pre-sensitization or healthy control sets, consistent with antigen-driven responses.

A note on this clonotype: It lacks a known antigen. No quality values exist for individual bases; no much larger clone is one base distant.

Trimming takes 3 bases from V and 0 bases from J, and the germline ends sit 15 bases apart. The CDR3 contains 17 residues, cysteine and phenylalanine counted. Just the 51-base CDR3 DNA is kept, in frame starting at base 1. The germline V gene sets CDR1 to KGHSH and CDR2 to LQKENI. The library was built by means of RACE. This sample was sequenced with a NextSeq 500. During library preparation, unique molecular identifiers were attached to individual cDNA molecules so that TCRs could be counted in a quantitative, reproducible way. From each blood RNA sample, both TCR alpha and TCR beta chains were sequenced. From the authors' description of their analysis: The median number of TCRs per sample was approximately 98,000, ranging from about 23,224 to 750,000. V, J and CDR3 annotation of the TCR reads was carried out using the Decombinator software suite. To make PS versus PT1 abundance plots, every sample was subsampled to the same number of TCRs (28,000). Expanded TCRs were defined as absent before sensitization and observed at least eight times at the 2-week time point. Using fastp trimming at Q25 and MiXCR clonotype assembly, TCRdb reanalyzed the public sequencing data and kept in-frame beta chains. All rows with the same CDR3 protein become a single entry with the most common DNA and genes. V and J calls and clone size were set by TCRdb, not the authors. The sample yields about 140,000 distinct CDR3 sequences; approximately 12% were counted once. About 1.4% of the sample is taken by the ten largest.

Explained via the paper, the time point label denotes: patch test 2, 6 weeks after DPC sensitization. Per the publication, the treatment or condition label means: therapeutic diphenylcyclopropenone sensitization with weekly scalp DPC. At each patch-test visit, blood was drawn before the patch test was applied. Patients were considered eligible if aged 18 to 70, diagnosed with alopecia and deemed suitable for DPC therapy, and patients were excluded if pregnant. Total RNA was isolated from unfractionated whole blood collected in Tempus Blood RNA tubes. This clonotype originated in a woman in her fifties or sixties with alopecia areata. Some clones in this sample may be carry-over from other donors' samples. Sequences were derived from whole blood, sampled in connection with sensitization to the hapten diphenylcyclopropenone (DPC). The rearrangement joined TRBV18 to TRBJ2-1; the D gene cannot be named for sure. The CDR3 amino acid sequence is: CASSPVIAESSYNEQFF. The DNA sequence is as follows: TGTGCCAGCTCACCCGTAATCGCGGAAAGCTCCTACAATGAGCAGTTCTTC.